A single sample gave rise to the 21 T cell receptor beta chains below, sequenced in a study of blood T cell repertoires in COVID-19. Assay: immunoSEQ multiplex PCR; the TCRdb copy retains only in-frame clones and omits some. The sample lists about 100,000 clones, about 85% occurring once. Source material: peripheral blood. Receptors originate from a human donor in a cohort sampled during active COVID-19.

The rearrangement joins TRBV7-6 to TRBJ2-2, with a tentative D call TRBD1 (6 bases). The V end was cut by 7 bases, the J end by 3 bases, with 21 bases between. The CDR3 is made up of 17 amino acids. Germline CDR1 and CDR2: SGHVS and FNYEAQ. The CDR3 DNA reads TGTGCCAGCACCGATGCCAGTCAGGGGTCGGACACCGGGGAGCTGTTTTTT. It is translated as CASTDASQGSDTGELFF.

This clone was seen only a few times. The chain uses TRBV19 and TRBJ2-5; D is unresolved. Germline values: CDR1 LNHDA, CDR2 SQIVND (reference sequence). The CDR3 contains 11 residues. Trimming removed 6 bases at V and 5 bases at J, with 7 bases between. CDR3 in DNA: TGTGCCAGTAGCCTCGAGGAGACCCAGTACTTC. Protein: CASSLEETQYF.

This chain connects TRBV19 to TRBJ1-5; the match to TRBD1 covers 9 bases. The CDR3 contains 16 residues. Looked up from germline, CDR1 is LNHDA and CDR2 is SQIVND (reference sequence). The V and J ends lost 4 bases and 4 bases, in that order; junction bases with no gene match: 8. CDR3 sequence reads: CASSRTGQGNNQPQHF. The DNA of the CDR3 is TGTGCCAGTAGTAGAACGGGACAGGGAAATAATCAGCCCCAGCATTTT.

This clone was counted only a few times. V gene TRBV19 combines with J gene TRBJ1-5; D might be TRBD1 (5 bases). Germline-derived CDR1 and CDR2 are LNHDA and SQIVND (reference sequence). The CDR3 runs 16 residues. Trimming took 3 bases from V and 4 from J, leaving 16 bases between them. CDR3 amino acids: CASSIFSSGTNQPQHF. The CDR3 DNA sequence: TGTGCCAGTAGTATCTTTTCTTCAGGGACTAATCAGCCCCAGCATTTT.

CDR3 protein: CASSRRGDSSYEQYF. Here the CDR3 DNA reads TGTGCCAGCAGCCGACGTGGGGACAGCTCCTACGAGCAGTACTTC. The chain is built from TRBV27 and TRBJ2-7, with 7 positions matching TRBD1. The germline gives CDR1 MNHEY, CDR2 SMNVEV (reference sequence). This CDR3 is built from 15 residues. Losses at the gene ends were 6 bases for V and 0 bases for J; bases not matched to a gene: 8.

This chain's CDR3 is CASSNRGANTEAFF. The CDR3 DNA sequence: TGTGCCAGTAGTAACAGGGGGGCGAACACTGAAGCTTTCTTT. The chain is built from TRBV19 and TRBJ1-1; TRBD1 matches 8 bases. The CDR3 length is 14 residues. Trimming took 4 bases from V and 1 from J; bases not matched to a gene: 2. Germline V gene sequence: CDR1 LNHDA, CDR2 SQIVND (reference sequence).

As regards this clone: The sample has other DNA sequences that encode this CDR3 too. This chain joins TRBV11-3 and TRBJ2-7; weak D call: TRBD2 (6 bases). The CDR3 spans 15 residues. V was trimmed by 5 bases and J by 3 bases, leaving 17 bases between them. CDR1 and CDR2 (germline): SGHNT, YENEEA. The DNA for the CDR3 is TGTGCCAGCAGCGAAGGCAGCGGGCCCTTCTACGAGCAGTACTTC. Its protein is CASSEGSGPFYEQYF.

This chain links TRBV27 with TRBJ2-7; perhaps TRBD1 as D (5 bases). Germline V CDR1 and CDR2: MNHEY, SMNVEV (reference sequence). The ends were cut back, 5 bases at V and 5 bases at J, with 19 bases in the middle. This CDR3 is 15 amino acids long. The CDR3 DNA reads TGTGCCAGCAGTCCCCTCCAGGGCGGCGACGACGAGCAGTACTTC. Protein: CASSPLQGGDDEQYF.

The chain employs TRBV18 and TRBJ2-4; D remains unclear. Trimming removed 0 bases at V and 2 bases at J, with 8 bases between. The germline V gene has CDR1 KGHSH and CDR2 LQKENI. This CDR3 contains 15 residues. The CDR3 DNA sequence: TGTGCCAGCTCACCACCGAACTTGTCCAAAAACATTCAGTACTTC. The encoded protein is CASSPPNLSKNIQYF.

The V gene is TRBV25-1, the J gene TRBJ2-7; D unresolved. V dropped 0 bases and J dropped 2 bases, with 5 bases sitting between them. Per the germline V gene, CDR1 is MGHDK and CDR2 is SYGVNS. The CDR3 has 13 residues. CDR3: CASSEYVAYEQYF. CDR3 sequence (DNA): TGTGCCAGCAGTGAATATGTAGCCTACGAGCAGTACTTC.

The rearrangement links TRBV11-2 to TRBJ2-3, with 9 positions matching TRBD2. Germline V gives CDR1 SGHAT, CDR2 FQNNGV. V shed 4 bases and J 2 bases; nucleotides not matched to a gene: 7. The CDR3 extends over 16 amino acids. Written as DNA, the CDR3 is TGTGCCAGCAGCTCTAGCGGGACGACTTACACAGATACGCAGTATTTT. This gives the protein CASSSSGTTYTDTQYF.

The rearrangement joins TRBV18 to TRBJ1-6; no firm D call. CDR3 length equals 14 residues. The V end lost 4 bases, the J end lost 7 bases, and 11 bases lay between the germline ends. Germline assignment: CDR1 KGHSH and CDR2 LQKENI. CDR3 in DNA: TGTGCCAGCTCACGGGCGGGGAACAATTCACCCCTCCACTTT. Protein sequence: CASSRAGNNSPLHF.

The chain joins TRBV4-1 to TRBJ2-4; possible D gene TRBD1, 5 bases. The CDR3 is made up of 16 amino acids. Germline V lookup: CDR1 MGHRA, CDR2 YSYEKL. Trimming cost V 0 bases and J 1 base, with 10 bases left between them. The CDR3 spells CASSQDLSGAKNIQYF. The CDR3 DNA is TGCGCCAGCAGCCAAGATCTATCAGGGGCCAAAAACATTCAGTACTTC.

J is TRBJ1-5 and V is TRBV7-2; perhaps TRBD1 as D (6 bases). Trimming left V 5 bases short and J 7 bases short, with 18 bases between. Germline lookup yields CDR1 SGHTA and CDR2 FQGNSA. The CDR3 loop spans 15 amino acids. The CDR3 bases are TGTGCCAGCAGCACCCGTTGGGGGCCCGGCCAGCCCCAGCATTTT. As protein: CASSTRWGPGQPQHF.

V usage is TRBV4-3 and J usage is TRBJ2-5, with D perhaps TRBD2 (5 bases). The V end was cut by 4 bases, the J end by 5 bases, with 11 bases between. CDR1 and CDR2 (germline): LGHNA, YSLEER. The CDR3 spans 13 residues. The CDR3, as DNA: TGCGCCAGCAGCCGGACTGTAGTCGAGACCCAGTACTTC. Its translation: CASSRTVVETQYF.

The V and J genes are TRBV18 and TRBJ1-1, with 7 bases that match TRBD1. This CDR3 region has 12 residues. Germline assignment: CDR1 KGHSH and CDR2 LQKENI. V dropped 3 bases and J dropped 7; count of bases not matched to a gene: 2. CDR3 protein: CASSPGTVEAFF. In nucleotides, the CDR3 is TGTGCCAGCTCACCCGGGACAGTTGAAGCTTTCTTT.

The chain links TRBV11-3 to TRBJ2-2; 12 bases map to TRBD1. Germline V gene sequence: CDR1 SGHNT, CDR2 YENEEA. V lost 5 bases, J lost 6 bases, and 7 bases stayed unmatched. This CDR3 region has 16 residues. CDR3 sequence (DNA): TGTGCCAGCAGCCCCGGGGGACAGGGGGCGGCCGGGGAGCTGTTTTTT. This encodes CASSPGGQGAAGELFF.

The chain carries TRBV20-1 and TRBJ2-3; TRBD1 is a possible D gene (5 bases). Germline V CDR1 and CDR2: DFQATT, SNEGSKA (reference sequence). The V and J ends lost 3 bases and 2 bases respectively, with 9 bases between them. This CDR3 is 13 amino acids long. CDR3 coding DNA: TGCAGTGCTAGTGGGGCGTTCACAGATACGCAGTATTTT. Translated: CSASGAFTDTQYF.

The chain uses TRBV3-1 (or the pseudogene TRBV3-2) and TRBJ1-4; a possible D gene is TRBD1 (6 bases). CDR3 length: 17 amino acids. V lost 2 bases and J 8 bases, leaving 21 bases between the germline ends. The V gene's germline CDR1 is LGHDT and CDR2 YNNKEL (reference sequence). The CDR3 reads CASSQIFGNTGLEKLFF. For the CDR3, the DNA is TGTGCCAGCAGCCAAATTTTCGGAAACACAGGGCTAGAAAAACTGTTTTTT.

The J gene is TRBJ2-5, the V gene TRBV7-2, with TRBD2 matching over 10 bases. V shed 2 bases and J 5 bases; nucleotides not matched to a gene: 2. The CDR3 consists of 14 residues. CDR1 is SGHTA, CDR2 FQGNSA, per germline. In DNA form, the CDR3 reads TGTGCCAGCAGCTTAAGCGGGGGGGAGGAGACCCAGTACTTC. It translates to CASSLSGGEETQYF.

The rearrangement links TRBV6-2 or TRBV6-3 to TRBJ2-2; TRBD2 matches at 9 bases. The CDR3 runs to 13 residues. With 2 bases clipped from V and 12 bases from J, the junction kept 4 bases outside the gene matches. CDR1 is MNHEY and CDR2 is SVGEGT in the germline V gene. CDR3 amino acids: CASSYGGGGQLFF. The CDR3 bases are TGTGCCAGCAGTTACGGCGGGGGGGGGCAGCTGTTTTTT.